The 9 T cell receptor beta chains below were found in one sample sequenced in a study of cytomegalovirus exposure and HLA in healthy donors. The PCR contained 60 Vbeta and 13 Jbeta primers. The repertoire was sequenced with immunoSEQ multiplex PCR; TCRdb's copy has only in-frame clones and lacks some. The sample gives 110,000 to 150,000 clones, about four fifths of which show up once; around 4.5% is in the top ten. The sequencing sample was made of PBMCs. The receptors here all came from a woman between 35 and 50 years old in good health and CMV-seropositive.

The chain recombines TRBV7-9 with TRBJ1-1; TRBD1 matches at 7 bases. The ends lost 4 bases at V and 4 bases at J; junction bases unmatched: 3. The CDR3 loop spans 13 amino acids. Germline V gives CDR1 SEHNR, CDR2 FQNEAQ (reference sequence). The CDR3 spells CASSSTGPTEAFF. CDR3 sequence (DNA): TGTGCCAGCAGCTCGACAGGGCCCACTGAAGCTTTCTTT.

The chain is built from TRBV11-2 and TRBJ2-7, with D possibly being TRBD1 (6 bases). In germline, CDR1 is SGHAT, CDR2 FQNNGV. V was cut by 3 bases and J by 5 bases, with 11 bases left in between. This CDR3 comprises 13 residues. CDR3 coding DNA: TGTGCCAGCAGCTTCTATAACAGGGACGAGCAGTACTTC. Amino acid sequence: CASSFYNRDEQYF. The full variable domain, in which reference TRBV11-2 and TRBJ2-7 provide the parts outside the CDR3, is EAGVAQSPRYKIIEKRQSVAFWCNPISGHATLYWYQQILGQGPKLLIQFQNNGVVDDSQLPKDRFSAERLKGVDSTLKIQPAKLEDSAVYLCASSFYNRDEQYFGPGTRLTVT.

This clone was observed once. V and J are TRBV27 and TRBJ1-4; 7 nucleotides match TRBD1. Losses at the gene ends were 5 bases for V and 1 base for J; bases not matched to a gene: 7. Germline V lookup: CDR1 MNHEY, CDR2 SMNVEV (reference sequence). The CDR3 is made up of 16 amino acids. The DNA of the CDR3 is TGTGCCAGCAGTCCGGGACAGCTCCTAACTAATGAAAAACTGTTTTTT. This gives the protein CASSPGQLLTNEKLFF. Looking up the rest from reference TRBV27 and TRBJ1-4 gives the full variable domain: EAQVTQNPRYLITVTGKKLTVTCSQNMNHEYMSWYRQDPGLGLRQIYYSMNVEVTDKGDVPEGYKVSRKEKRNFPLILESPSPNQTSLYFCASSPGQLLTNEKLFFGSGTQLSVL.

This chain uses TRBV5-3 with TRBJ1-5; 11 bases map to TRBD1. Being an ORF, TRBV5-3 has a function that is uncertain. V lost 3 bases to trimming and J lost 5 bases; unmatched junction nucleotides: 10. The CDR3 extends over 17 amino acids. The CDR3 sequence: CARSCGGTGGYDQPQHF. Written as DNA, the CDR3 is TGTGCCAGAAGCTGCGGAGGGACAGGGGGGTATGATCAGCCCCAGCATTTT.

V gene TRBV11-2 combines with J gene TRBJ1-5; D may be TRBD1 (5 bases). The CDR3 spans 16 residues. The ends were cut back, 5 bases at V and 3 bases at J, with 17 bases in the middle. The germline CDR1 and CDR2 sequences are SGHAT and FQNNGV. The CDR3 DNA reads TGTGCCAGCAGCCCCTTGACCGACAGCCCCAATCAGCCCCAGCATTTT. This gives the protein CASSPLTDSPNQPQHF.

To note about this clone: A read error may produce the germline difference seen at one junction end. The rearrangement links TRBV7-9 to TRBJ2-7, with TRBD1 as a possible D gene (5 bases). There are 13 residues in the CDR3. Germline V gives CDR1 SEHNR, CDR2 FQNEAQ (reference sequence). CDR3 DNA: TGTTCCAGCAGCTACAGGAATACCTACGAGCAGTACTTC. Encoded protein: CSSSYRNTYEQYF.

This clone has only one observation. This chain joins TRBV6-5 and TRBJ1-1, with TRBD1 as a possible D gene (5 bases). V was trimmed by 0 bases and J by 1 base, leaving 6 bases between them. CDR1 and CDR2 (germline): MNHEY, SVGAGI. The CDR3 extends over 14 amino acids. Here the CDR3 reads CASSYSTENTEAFF. CDR3 sequence (DNA): TGTGCCAGCAGTTACTCGACAGAGAACACTGAAGCTTTCTTT.

V gene TRBV25-1 combines with J gene TRBJ2-5; 8 bases match TRBD1. The DNA end is a closer match to TRBJ2-7, so the J assignment may be wrong. CDR1 and CDR2 (germline): MGHDK, SYGVNS. CDR3 length: 14 amino acids. The CDR3: CASRRTGRPYEQYF. CDR3 bases: TGTGCCAGCAGAAGGACAGGGCGTCCCTACGAGCAGTACTTC.

The genes are TRBV9 and TRBJ1-3; no clear D gene. Looked up from germline, CDR1 is SGDLS and CDR2 is YYNGEE. V was cut by 4 bases and J by 0 bases, with 11 bases left in between. CDR3 size: 15 residues. This chain's CDR3 is CASSIGPFSGNTIYF. The CDR3 DNA reads TGTGCCAGCAGCATTGGCCCCTTCTCTGGAAACACCATATATTTT.